What follows are 10 T cell receptor beta chains derived from one specimen sequenced in a study of cytomegalovirus exposure and HLA in healthy donors. Primers included in the PCR were 60 Vbeta and 13 Jbeta primers. Profiling relied on immunoSEQ multiplex PCR, and the TCRdb table lists in-frame clones only, not all of them. The table shows 180,000 or so clones, with approximately 81% occurring only once. The specimen was PBMCs. All receptors derive from a woman aged 50 to 60 in good health and CMV-seronegative.

The CDR3 region is CASSIDQTGRTGELFF. The DNA of the CDR3 is TGTGCCAGTAGTATAGATCAGACAGGGAGAACCGGGGAGCTGTTTTTT. V and J are TRBV19 and TRBJ2-2; 7 bases map to TRBD1. J gave up 5 bases and V 0 bases, and 6 bases lay outside the gene matches. The CDR3 is made up of 16 amino acids. Per the germline V gene, CDR1 is LNHDA and CDR2 is SQIVND (reference sequence). The whole variable domain, remainder taken from reference TRBV19 and TRBJ2-2, is DGGITQSPKYLFRKEGQNVTLSCEQNLNHDAMYWYRQDPGQGLRLIYYSQIVNDFQKGDIAEGYSVSREKKESFPLTVTSAQKNPTAFYLCASSIDQTGRTGELFFGEGSRLTVL.

The chain has TRBV2 and TRBJ1-2; 9 nucleotides align to TRBD1. The CDR3 is 14 residues long. V trimming: 7 bases; J trimming: 8 bases; junction bases outside the gene matches: 11. Germline-derived CDR1 and CDR2 are SNHLY and FYNNEI. CDR3 protein: CASTSDRGPRGYTF. In nucleotides, the CDR3 is TGTGCCAGCACGTCGGACAGGGGTCCGCGGGGCTACACCTTC.

The chain recombines TRBV6-1 with TRBJ1-5; 12 nucleotides align to TRBD1. Germline V gives CDR1 MNHNS, CDR2 SASEGT. V was pared by 6 bases and J by 6 bases, with 6 bases of the junction left unmatched. This CDR3 is built from 15 residues. The CDR3, as DNA: TGTGCCAGCAGCGCGGGACAGGGGGCCGGTCAGCCCCAGCATTTT. This translates into CASSAGQGAGQPQHF.

The chain has TRBV7-9 and TRBJ1-3; D gene uncertain. The CDR3 is 15 residues long. Germline values: CDR1 SEHNR, CDR2 FQNEAQ (reference sequence). The V gene lost 7 bases and the J gene lost 2 bases, with 15 bases spanning the gap. The CDR3 nucleotides read TGTGCCAGCAACACACTCGAAGGAGCTGGAAACACCATATATTTT. Translation gives CASNTLEGAGNTIYF.

This clone has only a few counts. This chain joins TRBV9 and TRBJ2-3, with 7 bases matching TRBD2. Germline CDR1 and CDR2: SGDLS and YYNGEE. The CDR3 covers 13 residues. V trimming: 4 bases; J trimming: 9 bases; junction bases outside the gene matches: 8. Written as DNA, the CDR3 is TGTGCCAGCAGCCCGGTAGCGGGCGCCACGCAGTATTTT. This translates into CASSPVAGATQYF.

This chain links TRBV9 with TRBJ2-3; 9 nucleotides align to TRBD2. This CDR3 is built from 17 residues. Germline lookup yields CDR1 SGDLS and CDR2 YYNGEE. Germline trimming cut 0 bases from V and 2 bases from J; bases unmatched to any gene: 7. The CDR3 reads CASSVGTLAGYTDTQYF. The CDR3 DNA sequence: TGTGCCAGCAGCGTAGGGACGCTAGCGGGGTACACAGATACGCAGTATTTT.

The V and J genes are TRBV29-1 and TRBJ2-7; D gene uncertain. The CDR3 is 11 amino acids. Germline CDR1 and CDR2: SQVTM and ANQGSEA. The germline V and J ends were trimmed by 4 bases and 3 bases, with 7 bases remaining between them. DNA for the CDR3: TGCAGCGTTGGGTCCAGCTACGAGCAGTACTTC. This sequence encodes CSVGSSYEQYF.

In its sample, this clone was seen a few times. An end of the junction does not agree with germline; a read error may underlie this. The sample carries other DNA sequences with the same CDR3. The gene calls are TRBV28 and TRBJ1-6; 9 bases agree with TRBD1. This CDR3 is built from 14 residues. Germline CDR1 is MDHEN and CDR2 is SYDVKM. The CDR3 DNA sequence: TGTGCCAGCATCCAGGACAGGGGTAATTCCCCCCTCCACTTT. This gives the protein CASIQDRGNSPLHF.

The genes are TRBV7-2 and TRBJ1-5; 11 nucleotides match TRBD1. CDR1 and CDR2 from the germline V gene are SGHTA and FQGNSA. CDR3 length: 15 residues. The junction had 6 bases not matched to a gene; V was cut back by 7 bases and J by 4 bases. The DNA of the CDR3 is TGTGCCAGCACCCACGGGACAGGGGGGAATCAGCCCCAGCATTTT. Residues: CASTHGTGGNQPQHF.

Points on this clone: One end of the junction is discordant with germline, which a read error may explain. This sequence joins TRBV7-9 and TRBJ2-3; D gene unclear. The CDR3 covers 19 residues. Per germline, CDR1 SEHNR and CDR2 FQNEAQ (reference sequence). The CDR3 sequence is CSSSPVTLRGPFGTDTQYF. The CDR3 DNA is TGTTCCAGCAGCCCAGTGACATTGCGTGGGCCTTTCGGCACAGATACGCAGTATTTT.